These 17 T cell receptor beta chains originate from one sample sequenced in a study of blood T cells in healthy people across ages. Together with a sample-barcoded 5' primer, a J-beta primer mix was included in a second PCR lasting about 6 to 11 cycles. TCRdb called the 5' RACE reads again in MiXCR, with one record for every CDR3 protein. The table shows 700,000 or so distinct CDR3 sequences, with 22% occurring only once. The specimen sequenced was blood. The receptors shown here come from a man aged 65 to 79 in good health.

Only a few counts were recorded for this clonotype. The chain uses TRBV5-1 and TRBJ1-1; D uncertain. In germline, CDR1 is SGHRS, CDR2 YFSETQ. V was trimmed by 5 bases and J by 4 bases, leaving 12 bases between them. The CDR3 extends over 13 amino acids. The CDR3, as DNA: TGCGCCAGCAGTTTCGGGTTTGGCACTGAAGCTTTCTTT. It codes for CASSFGFGTEAFF.

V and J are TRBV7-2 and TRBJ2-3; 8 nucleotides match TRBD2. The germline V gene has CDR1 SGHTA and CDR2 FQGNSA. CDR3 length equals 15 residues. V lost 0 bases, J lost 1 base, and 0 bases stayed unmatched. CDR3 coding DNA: TGTGCCAGCAGCTTAGCGGGACTAGGCACAGATACGCAGTATTTT. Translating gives CASSLAGLGTDTQYF.

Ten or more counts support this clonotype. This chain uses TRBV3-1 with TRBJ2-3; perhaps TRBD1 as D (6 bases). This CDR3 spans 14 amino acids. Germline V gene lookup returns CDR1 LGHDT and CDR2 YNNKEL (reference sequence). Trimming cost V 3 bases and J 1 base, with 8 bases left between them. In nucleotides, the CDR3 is TGTGCCAGCAGCCAGCGGACAGGCACAGATACGCAGTATTTT. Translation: CASSQRTGTDTQYF.

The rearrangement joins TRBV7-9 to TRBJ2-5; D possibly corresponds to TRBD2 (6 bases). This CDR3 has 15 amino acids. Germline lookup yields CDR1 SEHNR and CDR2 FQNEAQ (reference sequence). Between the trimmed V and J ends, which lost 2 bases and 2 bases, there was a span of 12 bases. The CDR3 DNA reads TGTGCCAGCAGCTTACCGGGAGACAGACAAGAGACCCAGTACTTC. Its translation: CASSLPGDRQETQYF.

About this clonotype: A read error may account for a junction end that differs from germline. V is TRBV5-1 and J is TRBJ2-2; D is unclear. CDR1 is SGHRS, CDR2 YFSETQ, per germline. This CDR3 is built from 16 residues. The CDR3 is CACSLVGAQNTGELFF. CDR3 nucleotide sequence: TGCGCCTGCAGCCTGGTAGGCGCACAGAACACCGGGGAGCTGTTTTTT. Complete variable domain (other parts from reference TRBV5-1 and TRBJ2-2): KAGVTQTPRYLIKTRGQQVTLSCSPISGHRSVSWYQQTPGQGLQFLFEYFSETQRNKGNFPGRFSGRQFSNSRSEMNVSTLELGDSALYLCACSLVGAQNTGELFFGEGSRLTVL.

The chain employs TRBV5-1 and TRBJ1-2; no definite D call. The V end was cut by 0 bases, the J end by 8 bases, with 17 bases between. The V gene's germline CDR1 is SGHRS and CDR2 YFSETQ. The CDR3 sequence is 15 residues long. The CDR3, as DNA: TGCGCCAGCAGCTTGGAAGGCCCCCCAACTAAGGGCTACACCTTC. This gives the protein CASSLEGPPTKGYTF.

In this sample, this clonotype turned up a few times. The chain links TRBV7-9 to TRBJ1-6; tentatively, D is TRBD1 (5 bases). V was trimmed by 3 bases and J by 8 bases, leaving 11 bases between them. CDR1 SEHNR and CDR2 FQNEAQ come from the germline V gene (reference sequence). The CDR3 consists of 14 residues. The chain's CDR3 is CASSLDTNHSPLHF. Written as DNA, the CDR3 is TGTGCCAGCAGCTTGGACACGAATCATTCACCCCTCCACTTT.

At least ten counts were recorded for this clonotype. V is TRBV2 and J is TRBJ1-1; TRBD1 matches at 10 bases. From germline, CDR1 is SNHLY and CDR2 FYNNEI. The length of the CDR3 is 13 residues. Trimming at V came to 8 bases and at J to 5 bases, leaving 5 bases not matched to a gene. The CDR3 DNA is TGTGCCAGCCAGGACAGGGGGTTTACTGAAGCTTTCTTT. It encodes CASQDRGFTEAFF. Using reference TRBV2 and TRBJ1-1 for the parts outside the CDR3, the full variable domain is EPEVTQTPSHQVTQMGQEVILRCVPISNHLYFYWYRQILGQKVEFLVSFYNNEISEKSEIFDDQFSVERPDGSNFTLKIRSTKLEDSAMYFCASQDRGFTEAFFGQGTRLTVV.

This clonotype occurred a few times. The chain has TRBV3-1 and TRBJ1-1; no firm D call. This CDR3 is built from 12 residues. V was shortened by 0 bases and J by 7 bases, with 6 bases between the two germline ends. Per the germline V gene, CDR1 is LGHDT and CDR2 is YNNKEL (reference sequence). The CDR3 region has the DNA TGTGCCAGCAGCCAAGAACAGAATGAAGCTTTCTTT. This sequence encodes CASSQEQNEAFF. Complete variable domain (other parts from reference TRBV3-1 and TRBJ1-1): DTAVSQTPKYLVTQMGNDKSIKCEQNLGHDTMYWYKQDSKKFLKIMFSYNNKELIINETVPNRFSPKSPDKAHLNLHINSLELGDSAVYFCASSQEQNEAFFGQGTRLTVV.

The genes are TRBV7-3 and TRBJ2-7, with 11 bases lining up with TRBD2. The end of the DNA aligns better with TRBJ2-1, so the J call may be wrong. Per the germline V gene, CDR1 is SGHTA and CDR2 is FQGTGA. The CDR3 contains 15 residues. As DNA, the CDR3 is TGTGCCAGCAGCCAACTAGCGGGAGTGGACTATGAGCAGTTCTTC. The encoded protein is CASSQLAGVDYEQFF.

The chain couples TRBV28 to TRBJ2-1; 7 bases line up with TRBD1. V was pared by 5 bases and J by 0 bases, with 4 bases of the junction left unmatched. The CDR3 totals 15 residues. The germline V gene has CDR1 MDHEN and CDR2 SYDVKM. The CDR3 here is CASSPGTDSYNEQFF. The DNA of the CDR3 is TGTGCCAGCAGTCCAGGGACAGACTCCTACAATGAGCAGTTCTTC.

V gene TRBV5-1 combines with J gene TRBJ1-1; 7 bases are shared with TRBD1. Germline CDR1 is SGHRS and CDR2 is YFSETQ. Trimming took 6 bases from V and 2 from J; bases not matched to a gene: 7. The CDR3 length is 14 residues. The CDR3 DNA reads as TGCGCCAGCACCGTCCAGGGGGAAAACACTGAAGCTTTCTTT. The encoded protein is CASTVQGENTEAFF.

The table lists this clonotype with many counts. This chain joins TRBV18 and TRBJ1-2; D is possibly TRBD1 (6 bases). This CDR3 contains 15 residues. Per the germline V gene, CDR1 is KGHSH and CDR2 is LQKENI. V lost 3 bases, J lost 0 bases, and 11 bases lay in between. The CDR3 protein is CASSPGDTSNYGYTF. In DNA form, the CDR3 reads TGTGCCAGCTCACCTGGGGACACATCTAACTATGGCTACACCTTC.

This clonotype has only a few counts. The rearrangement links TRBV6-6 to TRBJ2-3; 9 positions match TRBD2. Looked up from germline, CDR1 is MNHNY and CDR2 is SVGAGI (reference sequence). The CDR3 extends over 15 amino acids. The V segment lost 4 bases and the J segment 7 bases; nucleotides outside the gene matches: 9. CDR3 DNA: TGTGCCAGCAGTTCCTACCGGACTAGCGTCTATACGCAGTATTTT. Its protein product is CASSSYRTSVYTQYF.

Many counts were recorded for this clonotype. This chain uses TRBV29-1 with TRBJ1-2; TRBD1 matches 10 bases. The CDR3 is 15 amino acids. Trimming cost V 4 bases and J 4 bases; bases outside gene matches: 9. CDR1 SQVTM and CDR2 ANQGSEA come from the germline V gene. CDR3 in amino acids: CSVGGQGSYSYGYTF. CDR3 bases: TGCAGCGTTGGGGGACAGGGGAGTTATAGCTATGGCTACACCTTC.

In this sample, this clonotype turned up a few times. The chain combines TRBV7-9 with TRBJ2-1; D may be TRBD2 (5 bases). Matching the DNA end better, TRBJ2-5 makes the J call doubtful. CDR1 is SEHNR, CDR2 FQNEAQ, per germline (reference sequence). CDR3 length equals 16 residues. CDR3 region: CASSLVSSGGPETQYF. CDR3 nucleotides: TGTGCCAGCAGCTTAGTCTCTTCAGGAGGTCCAGAGACCCAGTACTTC.

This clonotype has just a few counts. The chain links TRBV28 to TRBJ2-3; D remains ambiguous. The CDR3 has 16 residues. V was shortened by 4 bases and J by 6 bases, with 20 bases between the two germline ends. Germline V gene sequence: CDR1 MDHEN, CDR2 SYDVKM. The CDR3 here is CASSSSRKDFPDTQYF. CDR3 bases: TGTGCCAGCAGTTCTTCTAGGAAGGATTTCCCGGATACGCAGTATTTT.